Described below is a single T cell receptor (beta chain) sequence and its context. The sample belongs to a study of human T cells and chemical hapten exposure. Specified time point: pre-sensitization, week 0. The sample's treatment: therapeutic diphenylcyclopropenone sensitization with weekly scalp DPC. The CDR3 length is 16 residues. Germline V gene data show CDR1 as LGHDT and CDR2 as YNNKEL (reference sequence). V lost 4 bases and J lost 3; bases outside the gene matches: 8. TCRdb itself ran the RACE reads through MiXCR, one entry per CDR3 protein. The table shows roughly 250,000 distinct CDR3 sequences, with 7% to 10% occurring only once.

The chain has TRBV3-1 and TRBJ2-1, with 8 bases that match TRBD2. This TCR was recovered from a middle-aged woman with alopecia areata. Some clones in this sample may be carry-over from other donors' samples. The starting material was whole blood, obtained in connection with sensitization to the hapten diphenylcyclopropenone (DPC). CDR3 sequence reads: CASSRLAGNFYNEQFF. CDR3 coding DNA: TGTGCCAGCAGCCGATTAGCGGGAAACTTCTACAATGAGCAGTTCTTC.